The T cell receptor beta chain under discussion was sequenced for a study of cytomegalovirus exposure and HLA in healthy donors. CDR1 and CDR2 (germline): SGHRS, YFSETQ. This CDR3 has 15 residues. Deletions cut 2 bases from V and 1 base from J, with 12 bases between. A multiplex PCR was run with 60 Vbeta primers and 13 Jbeta primers. Method: immunoSEQ multiplex PCR; TCRdb's copy keeps in-frame clones and lacks some. The data contain over 200,000 clones, approximately 82% of them seen just once; the ten biggest clones take up roughly 0.58%. This TCR was sampled from a middle-aged woman in good health and CMV-seronegative. The source material was PBMCs. The rearrangement links TRBV5-1 to TRBJ1-2; TRBD1 is a possible D gene (6 bases). The CDR3 nucleotides read TGCGCCAGCAGCTTACTCGGGACACATAACTATGGCTACACCTTC. Protein sequence: CASSLLGTHNYGYTF.